This TCR beta chain was profiled in a study of identifying expanded T cells in peripheral blood (dated by TCRdb to the late 2010s). About the full investigation: Four technical replicates, made by sequencing separate aliquots from the same pool of genomic DNA, were compared pairwise.

The CDR3 covers 13 residues, taking in both the cysteine and the phenylalanine. CDR3 DNA is the only sequence kept; it has 39 bases, read in frame from the first base. The V end loses 9 bases and the J end loses 2 bases, and a stretch of 11 bases separates them. For CDR1 and CDR2, the germline V gene lists SNHLY and FYNNEI. The immunoSEQ Assay, which relies on bias-controlled multiplex PCR amplification of genomic DNA, was used to profile TCRbeta CDR3 regions. From the authors' description of their analysis: To quantify the absolute abundance of each unique TCRbeta CDR3 region, the sequences were collapsed and filtered. Differential abundance was tested with a binomial (Fisher-equivalent) model and with a beta-binomial model adding time-dependent variance fitted from healthy donors. Clones with fewer than 5 combined templates were removed, and a clone was called differentially abundant if the clone's Benjamini-Hochberg FDR was below 0.01. In the beta-binomial model, variance was expressed as a function of the total template count across the two samples, in the form v = (b*log(k)+a)^2. In its TCRdb copy, this immuneACCESS table keeps in-frame sequences only and misses some clones. Where compared with another copy, unresolved V genes explain less than half of these, and the others have no known cause. That table gives V, J and clone size, and the DNA gave D and trimming. The sample table contains approximately 59,000 clones; only one count was recorded for roughly 87% of them. The top ten clonotypes cover 3.6% of the sample.

With regard to this clone: Its target antigen remains unknown. Base qualities are not at hand, and no much larger clone is one base apart.

No immune events such as infections were documented for the healthy donors during the collection period. Time-dependent variance in a beta-binomial model of T-cell clone differential abundance was calibrated using healthy-donor blood repertoires as a training cohort. The training cohort included around ten healthy donors, of whom 3 were female and 7 were male. Donor ages ranged from about 25 to 70 years, with an average of around 45 years. Whole blood, obtained from a commercial supplier, was collected from each healthy donor at three time points spaced around two weeks apart. For immunosequencing, genomic DNA was extracted from unsorted whole blood. Overall study outcomes, separate from this receptor: The authors expected biological variance in healthy repertoires might increase further over much longer intervals such as months to years. The binomial model flagged about 1.2 differentially abundant clones between technical replicates, compared with about 16 over approximately 2 weeks and 18 to 20 over roughly 4 weeks. Across all healthy donors, variance in clone template counts between approximately 2-week samples was found to increase significantly with total template count. The beta-binomial model significantly reduced the number of clones called differentially abundant and the false-positive rate across all healthy-donor time intervals.

The clonotype was recovered from a person aged 18 to 75 in good health. The sequenced sample consisted of blood. The V and J segments used are TRBV2 and TRBJ1-3, with no confidently assigned D gene. The CDR3: CASGSYTGNTIYF. At the DNA level, the sequence is TGTGCCAGTGGAAGTTACACTGGAAACACCATATATTTT.